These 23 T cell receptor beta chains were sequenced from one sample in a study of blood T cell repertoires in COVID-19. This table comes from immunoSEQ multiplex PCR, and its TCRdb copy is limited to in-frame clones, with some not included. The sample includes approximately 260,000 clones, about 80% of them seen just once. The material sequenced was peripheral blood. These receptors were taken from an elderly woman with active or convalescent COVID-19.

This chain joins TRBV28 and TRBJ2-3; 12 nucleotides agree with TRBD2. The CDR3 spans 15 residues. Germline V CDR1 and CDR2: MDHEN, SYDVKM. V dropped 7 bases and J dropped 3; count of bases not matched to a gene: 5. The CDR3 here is CASKPTSGRTDTQYF. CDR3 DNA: TGTGCCAGCAAACCGACTAGCGGGAGAACAGATACGCAGTATTTT. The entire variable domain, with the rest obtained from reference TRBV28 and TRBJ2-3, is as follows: DVKVTQSSRYLVKRTGEKVFLECVQDMDHENMFWYRQDPGLGLRLIYFSYDVKMKEKGDIPEGYSVSREKKERFSLILESASTNQTSMYLCASKPTSGRTDTQYFGPGTRLTVL.

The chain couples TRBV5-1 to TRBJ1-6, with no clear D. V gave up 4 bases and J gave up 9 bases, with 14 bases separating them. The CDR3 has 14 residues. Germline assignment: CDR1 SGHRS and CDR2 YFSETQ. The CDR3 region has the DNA TGCGCCAGCAGCACGACGGGGAGCGGTTCACCCCTCCACTTT. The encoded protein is CASSTTGSGSPLHF.

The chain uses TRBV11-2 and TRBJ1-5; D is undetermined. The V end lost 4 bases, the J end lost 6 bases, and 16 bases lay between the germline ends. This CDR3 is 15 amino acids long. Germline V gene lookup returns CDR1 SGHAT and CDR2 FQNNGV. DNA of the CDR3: TGTGCCAGCAGCTCAGGATCGGGGAGGAGTCAGCCCCAGCATTTT. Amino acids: CASSSGSGRSQPQHF.

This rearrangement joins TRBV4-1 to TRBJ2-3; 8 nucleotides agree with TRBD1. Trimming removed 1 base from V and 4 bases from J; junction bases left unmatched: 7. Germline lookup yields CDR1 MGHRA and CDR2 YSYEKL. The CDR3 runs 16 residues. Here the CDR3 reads CASSQGSGGMSDTQYF. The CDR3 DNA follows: TGCGCCAGCAGCCAAGGCTCAGGGGGCATGTCAGATACGCAGTATTTT.

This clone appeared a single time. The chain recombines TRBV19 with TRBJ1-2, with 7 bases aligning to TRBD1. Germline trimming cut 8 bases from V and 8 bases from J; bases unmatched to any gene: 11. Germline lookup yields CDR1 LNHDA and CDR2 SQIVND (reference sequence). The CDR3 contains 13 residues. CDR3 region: CASCERTGEGYTF. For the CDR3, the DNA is TGTGCCAGTTGCGAGAGGACAGGCGAAGGCTACACCTTC.

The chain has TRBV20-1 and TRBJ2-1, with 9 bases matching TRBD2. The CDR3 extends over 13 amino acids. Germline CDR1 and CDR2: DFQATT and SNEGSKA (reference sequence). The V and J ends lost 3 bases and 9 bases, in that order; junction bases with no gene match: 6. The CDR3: CSASNLAGIEQFF. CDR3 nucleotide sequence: TGCAGTGCTAGTAATCTAGCGGGGATTGAGCAGTTCTTC.

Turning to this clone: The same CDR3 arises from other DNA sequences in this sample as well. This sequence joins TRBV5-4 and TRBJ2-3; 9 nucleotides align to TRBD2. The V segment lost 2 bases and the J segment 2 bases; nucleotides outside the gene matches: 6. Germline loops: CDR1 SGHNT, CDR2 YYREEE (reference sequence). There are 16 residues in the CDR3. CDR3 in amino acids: CASSFRLAGSTDTQYF. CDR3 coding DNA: TGTGCCAGCAGCTTCCGGCTAGCGGGATCCACAGATACGCAGTATTTT. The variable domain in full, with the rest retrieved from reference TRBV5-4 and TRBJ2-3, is ETGVTQSPTHLIKTRGQQVTLRCSSQSGHNTVSWYQQALGQGPQFIFQYYREEENGRGNFPPRFSGLQFPNYSSELNVNALELDDSALYLCASSFRLAGSTDTQYFGPGTRLTVL.

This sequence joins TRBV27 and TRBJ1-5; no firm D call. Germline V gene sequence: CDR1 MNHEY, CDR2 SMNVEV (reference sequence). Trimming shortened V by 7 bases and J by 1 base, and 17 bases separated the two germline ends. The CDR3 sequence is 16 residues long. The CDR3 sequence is CASTLPGDRSNQPQHF. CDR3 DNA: TGTGCCAGCACTCTGCCTGGAGATAGGAGCAATCAGCCCCAGCATTTT.

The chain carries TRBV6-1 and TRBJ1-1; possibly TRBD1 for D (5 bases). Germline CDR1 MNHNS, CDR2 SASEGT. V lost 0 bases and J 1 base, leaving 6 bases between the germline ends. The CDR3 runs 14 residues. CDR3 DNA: TGTGCCAGCAGTGAAGCGACAGCGAACACTGAAGCTTTCTTT. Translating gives CASSEATANTEAFF.

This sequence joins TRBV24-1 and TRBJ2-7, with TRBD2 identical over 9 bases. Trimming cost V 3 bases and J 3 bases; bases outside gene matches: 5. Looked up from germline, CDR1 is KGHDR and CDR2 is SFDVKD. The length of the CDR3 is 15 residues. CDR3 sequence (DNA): TGTGCCACCAGTGATAGACTAGCGGAGAACTACGAGCAGTACTTC. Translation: CATSDRLAENYEQYF.

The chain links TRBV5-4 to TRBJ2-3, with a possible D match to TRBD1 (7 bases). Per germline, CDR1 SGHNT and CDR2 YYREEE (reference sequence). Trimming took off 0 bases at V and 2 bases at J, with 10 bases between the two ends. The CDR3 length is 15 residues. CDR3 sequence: CASSLGQGLTDTQYF. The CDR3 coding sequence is TGTGCCAGCAGCTTGGGACAGGGACTCACAGATACGCAGTATTTT.

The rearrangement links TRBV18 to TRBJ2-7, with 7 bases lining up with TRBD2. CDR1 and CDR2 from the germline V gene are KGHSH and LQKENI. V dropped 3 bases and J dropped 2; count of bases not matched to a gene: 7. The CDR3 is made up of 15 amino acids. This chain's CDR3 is CASSPREAGTYEQYF. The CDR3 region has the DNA TGTGCCAGCTCACCCCGGGAAGCGGGGACCTACGAGCAGTACTTC.

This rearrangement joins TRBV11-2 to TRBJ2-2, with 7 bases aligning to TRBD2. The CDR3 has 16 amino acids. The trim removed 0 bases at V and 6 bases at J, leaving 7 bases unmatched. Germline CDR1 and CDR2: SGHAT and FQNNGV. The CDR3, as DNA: TGTGCCAGCAGCTTAGATCGACGACTAGCATCCGGGGAGCTGTTTTTT. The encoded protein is CASSLDRRLASGELFF.

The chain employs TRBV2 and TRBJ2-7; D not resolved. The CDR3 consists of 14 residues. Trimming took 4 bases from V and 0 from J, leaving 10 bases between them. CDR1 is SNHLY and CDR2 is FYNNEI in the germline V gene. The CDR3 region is CASSGAFSSYEQYF. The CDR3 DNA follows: TGTGCCAGCAGTGGGGCGTTTAGCTCCTACGAGCAGTACTTC.

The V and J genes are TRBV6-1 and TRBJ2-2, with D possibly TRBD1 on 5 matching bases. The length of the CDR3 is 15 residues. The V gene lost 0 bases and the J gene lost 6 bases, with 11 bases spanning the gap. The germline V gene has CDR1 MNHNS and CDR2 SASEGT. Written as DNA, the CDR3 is TGTGCCAGCAGTGAAGCGGGCAGGGCGGCCGGGGAGCTGTTTTTT. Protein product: CASSEAGRAAGELFF.

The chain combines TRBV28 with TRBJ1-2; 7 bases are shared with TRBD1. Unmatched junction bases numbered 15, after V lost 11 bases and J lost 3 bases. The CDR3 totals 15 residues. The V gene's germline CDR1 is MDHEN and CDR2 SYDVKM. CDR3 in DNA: TGTGCCGGCAAAGGGCTAGGGGGCGACGACTATGGCTACACCTTC. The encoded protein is CAGKGLGGDDYGYTF.

This chain's CDR3 is CASSGDRGYYGYTF. The CDR3 DNA sequence: TGTGCCAGCAGTGGGGACAGGGGCTACTATGGCTACACCTTC. The genes are TRBV2 and TRBJ1-2; 10 nucleotides align to TRBD1. The ends lost 4 bases at V and 3 bases at J; junction bases unmatched: 2. The length of the CDR3 is 14 residues. Germline assignment: CDR1 SNHLY and CDR2 FYNNEI.

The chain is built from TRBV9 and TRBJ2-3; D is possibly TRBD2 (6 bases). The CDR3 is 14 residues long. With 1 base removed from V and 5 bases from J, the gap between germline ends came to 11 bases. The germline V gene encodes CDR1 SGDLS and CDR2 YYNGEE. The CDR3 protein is CASSVLSGLDTQYF. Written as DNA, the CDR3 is TGTGCCAGCAGCGTATTAAGCGGGCTAGATACGCAGTATTTT. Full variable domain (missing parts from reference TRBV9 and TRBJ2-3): DSGVTQTPKHLITATGQRVTLRCSPRSGDLSVYWYQQSLDQGLQFLIQYYNGEERAKGNILERFSAQQFPDLHSELNLSSLELGDSALYFCASSVLSGLDTQYFGPGTRLTVL.

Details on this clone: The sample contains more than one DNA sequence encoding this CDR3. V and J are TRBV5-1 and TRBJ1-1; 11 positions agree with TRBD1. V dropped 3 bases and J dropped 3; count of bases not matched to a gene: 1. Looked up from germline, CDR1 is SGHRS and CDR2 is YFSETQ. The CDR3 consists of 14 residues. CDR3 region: CASSSGQGDTEAFF. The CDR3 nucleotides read TGCGCCAGCAGCTCGGGACAGGGGGACACTGAAGCTTTCTTT.

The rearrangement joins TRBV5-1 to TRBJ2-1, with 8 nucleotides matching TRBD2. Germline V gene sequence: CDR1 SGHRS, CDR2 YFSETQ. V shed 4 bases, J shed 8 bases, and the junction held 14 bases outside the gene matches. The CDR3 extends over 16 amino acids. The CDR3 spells CASSLGWSGSYDEQFF. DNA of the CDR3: TGCGCCAGCAGCCTGGGTTGGAGCGGGAGTTATGATGAGCAGTTCTTC.

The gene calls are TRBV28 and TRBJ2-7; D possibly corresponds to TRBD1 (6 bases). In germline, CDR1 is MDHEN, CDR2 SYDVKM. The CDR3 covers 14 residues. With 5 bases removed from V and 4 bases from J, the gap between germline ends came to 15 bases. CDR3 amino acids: CASSNTGSHYEQYF. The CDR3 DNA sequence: TGTGCCAGCAGTAATACAGGGTCCCATTACGAGCAGTACTTC. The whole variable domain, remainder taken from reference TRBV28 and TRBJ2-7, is DVKVTQSSRYLVKRTGEKVFLECVQDMDHENMFWYRQDPGLGLRLIYFSYDVKMKEKGDIPEGYSVSREKKERFSLILESASTNQTSMYLCASSNTGSHYEQYFGPGTRLTVT.

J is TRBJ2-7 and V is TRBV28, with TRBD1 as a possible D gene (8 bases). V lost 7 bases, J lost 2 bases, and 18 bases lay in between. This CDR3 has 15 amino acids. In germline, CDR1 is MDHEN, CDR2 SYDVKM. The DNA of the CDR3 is TGTGCCAGCACCTCGACAGGGGACTATGCCTACGAGCAGTACTTC. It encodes CASTSTGDYAYEQYF.

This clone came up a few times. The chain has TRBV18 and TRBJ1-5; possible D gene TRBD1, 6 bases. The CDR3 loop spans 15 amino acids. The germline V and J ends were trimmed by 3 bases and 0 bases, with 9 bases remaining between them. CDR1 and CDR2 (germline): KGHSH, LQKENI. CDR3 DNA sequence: TGTGCCAGCTCACCGGGGGCGTATAGCAATCAGCCCCAGCATTTT. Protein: CASSPGAYSNQPQHF.